The clone carrying this TCR beta chain was seen a few times. Its antigen is not identified. The entry originates in a study of Graves' ophthalmopathy and Graves' hyperthyroidism. Overall study findings and caveats: Blood was where most expanded thyroid clonotypes above 0.001 frequency also turned up. Ophthalmopathy progression prediction by the model yielded a sensitivity of 70.59% and a specificity of 72.22%.

There are 15 residues in the CDR3. Germline V gene data show CDR1 as DFQATT and CDR2 as SNEGSKA (reference sequence). J lost 0 bases, V lost 6 bases, and 8 bases had no gene match. The diagnostic workup employed clinical symptoms, serum thyroxine, TRAb, thyroid ultrasound and orbital computed tomography. Beta-chain TCR CDR3 regions were amplified from RNA transcripts. First-round RT-PCR used HTBI primers; second-round multiplex PCR followed. TCRdb recomputed calls from the multiplex PCR reads with MiXCR, one row per CDR3 protein. The data hold 200,000 to 300,000 distinct CDR3 sequences, with around 50% observed a single time.

The specimen was peripheral blood. This receptor was taken from an adult man with Graves' ophthalmopathy. This chain joins TRBV20-1 and TRBJ1-5, with 7 bases that match TRBD1. The CDR3 protein is CSANRGFISNQPQHF. The CDR3, as DNA: TGCAGTGCCAACAGGGGCTTCATTAGCAATCAGCCCCAGCATTTT.